This TCR beta chain was profiled in a study of shared clonotypes between healthy human individuals. Whole-study context: CD4 naive cells filled three plates per donor, CD4 memory three, CD8 naive two and CD8 memory one.

The study, taken as a whole, reports: It was anticipated that sequencing depth would influence how many clonotypes donors shared. Limitation of the genetic and exposure-history diversity represented came from the few donors.

Cells designated naive CD8 were CD45RO-negative and were positively selected for CCR7, with terminally differentiated effector memory CD45RA+ cells excluded. Deletions cut 8 bases from V and 3 bases from J, with 23 bases between. This CDR3 has 16 residues. Germline V gene data show CDR1 as MNHEY and CDR2 as SMNVEV (reference sequence). This clone was seen only once. The antigen is unknown. Assay: immunoSEQ multiplex PCR; the TCRdb copy retains only in-frame clones and omits some. Of around 1.9 million clones in the sample, 93% were seen once. The sequenced sample was naive CD8+ T cells from PBMCs. This sequence originates from a man aged 18 to 29 in good health. Some clones in this sample may be carry-over from other donors' samples. The chain employs TRBV27 and TRBJ2-7; D perhaps matches TRBD1 (6 bases). Here the CDR3 reads CASAGARSGNIYEQYF. The CDR3 DNA sequence: TGTGCCAGCGCAGGGGCGAGATCCGGGAACATCTACGAGCAGTACTTC.